The rows below give T cell receptor beta chains drawn from one sample of a study of tumor-infiltrating lymphocytes in oesophageal squamous cell carcinoma. MiXCR, applied by TCRdb to the PCR reads, yields one record per CDR3 protein. The data hold some 15,000 distinct CDR3 sequences, with roughly 44% observed a single time. The source material was blood. Receptor source: a male donor with esophageal squamous cell carcinoma. The CDR3 runs from the conserved cysteine through the conserved F or W. Fields, in order: clone size, V gene, J gene, D gene, CDR3 DNA, CDR3 protein. A D gene is named only where the DNA matches it firmly. The size field is filled for only some rows; it gives once, few, many or a size class.

>many|TRBV6-1|TRBJ1-1|NA
TGTGCCAGCGACTCCAACAGGGAAGCTTTCTTT
CASDSNREAFF
>NA|TRBV12-3/TRBV12-4|TRBJ2-1|NA
TGTGCCAGCAGTCCCGACCAAGTGAGATACAATGAGCAGTTCTTC
CASSPDQVRYNEQFF
>NA|TRBV19|TRBJ2-1|TRBD2
TGTGCCAGTAACACCGTCTCTACTAGCGGGAGTTACTATGAGCAGTTCTTC
CASNTVSTSGSYYEQFF
>NA|TRBV7-2|TRBJ2-1|TRBD1
TGTGCCAGCAGCCCCGTCCCGGGACAGGGTTGGGCATACAATGAGCAGTTCTTC
CASSPVPGQGWAYNEQFF
>NA|TRBV7-6|TRBJ1-1|NA
TGTGCCAGCAGCTTACGAACAGGGATGAACACTGAAGCTTTCTTT
CASSLRTGMNTEAFF
>NA|TRBV7-2|TRBJ2-7|NA
TGTGCCAGCAGGTTGGAGGCGGGCGAGCAGTACTTC
CASRLEAGEQYF
>NA|TRBV7-8|TRBJ2-2|NA
TGTGCCAGCAGCTTATGGGGGGGCCGGACCGGGGAGCTGTTTTTT
CASSLWGGRTGELFF
>NA|TRBV7-4|TRBJ2-1|NA
TGTGCCAGCAGCTCGGCGGGACGGCAAATGAAGCAGTTCTTC
CASSSAGRQMKQFF
>NA|TRBV24-1|TRBJ2-1|NA
TGTGCCACCAGTGAAAGGCGGGATCACTACAATGAGCAGTTCTTC
CATSERRDHYNEQFF
>NA|TRBV7-2|TRBJ2-1|TRBD1
TGTGCCAGCAGACCCGGGACAGGGGGGGGAAATGAGCAGTTCTTC
CASRPGTGGGNEQFF